This T cell receptor (beta chain) came from a study of T cell responses to AZD1222 COVID-19 vaccine. V lost 5 bases, J lost 8 bases, and 7 bases stayed unmatched. Per germline, CDR1 MNHEY and CDR2 SMNVEV (reference sequence). CDR3 length equals 14 residues. Comments on this clone: Its antigen is unidentified.

Some clones are missing from TCRdb's copy, which holds only in-frame ones; the method was immunoSEQ multiplex PCR. The repertoire holds 120,000 to 150,000 clones, with 82% as singletons. Points from the study as a whole: There were mostly white British donors and more females than males, and clonal diversity was possibly underestimated. Nearly half of spike-specific TCRs reportedly target unmutated variant regions. Vaccination with two AZD1222 doses was followed by a rise in Spike-specific TCR breadth and depth. The peak T cell response came first, and repertoires were sampled only after it.

The gene calls are TRBV27 and TRBJ1-4, with 8 bases lining up with TRBD1. The source was peripheral blood, collected on day 0 of MenACWY control vaccination. This receptor was identified in an adult in good health. In nucleotides, the CDR3 is TGTGCCAGCAGTGACCGACAGGGGATCGAAAAACTGTTTTTT. Residues: CASSDRQGIEKLFF.